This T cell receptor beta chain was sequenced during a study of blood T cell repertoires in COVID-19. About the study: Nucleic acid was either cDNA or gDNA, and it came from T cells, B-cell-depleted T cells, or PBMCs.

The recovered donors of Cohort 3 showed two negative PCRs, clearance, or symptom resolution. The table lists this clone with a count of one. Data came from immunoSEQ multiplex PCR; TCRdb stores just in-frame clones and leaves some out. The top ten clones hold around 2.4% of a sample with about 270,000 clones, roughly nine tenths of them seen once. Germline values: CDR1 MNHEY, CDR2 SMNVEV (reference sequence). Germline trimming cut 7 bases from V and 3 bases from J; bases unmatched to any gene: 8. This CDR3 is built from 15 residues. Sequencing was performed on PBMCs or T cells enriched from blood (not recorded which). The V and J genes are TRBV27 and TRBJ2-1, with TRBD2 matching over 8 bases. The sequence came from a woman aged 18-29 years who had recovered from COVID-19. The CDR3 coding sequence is TGTGCCAGCACCCCTAGCGGGTCCCTCTACAATGAGCAGTTCTTC. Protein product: CASTPSGSLYNEQFF.